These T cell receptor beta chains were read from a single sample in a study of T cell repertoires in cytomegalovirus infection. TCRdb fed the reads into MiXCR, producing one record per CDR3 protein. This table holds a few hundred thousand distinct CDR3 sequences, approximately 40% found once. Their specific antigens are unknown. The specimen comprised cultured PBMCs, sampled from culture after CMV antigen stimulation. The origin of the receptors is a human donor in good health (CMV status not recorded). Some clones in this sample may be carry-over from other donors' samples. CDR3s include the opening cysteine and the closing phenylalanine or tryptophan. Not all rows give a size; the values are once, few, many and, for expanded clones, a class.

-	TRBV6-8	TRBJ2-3	CASSWVGGGLTDTQYF
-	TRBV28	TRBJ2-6	CASSSPTGTGANVLTF
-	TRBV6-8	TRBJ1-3	CASIRTGGSGNTIYF
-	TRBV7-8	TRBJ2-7	CASSLPSESGQGNSYEQYF
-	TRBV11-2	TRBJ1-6	CASSLLSQGGSPLHF
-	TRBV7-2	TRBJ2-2	CASSLGFGTANTGELFF
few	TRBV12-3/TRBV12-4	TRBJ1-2	CASSIGGGSNGYTF
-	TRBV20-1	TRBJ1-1	CSAIVTGRDTEAFF
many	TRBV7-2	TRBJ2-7	CASTGPMSSYEQYF
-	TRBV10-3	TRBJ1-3	CAISDVPLSGNTIYF
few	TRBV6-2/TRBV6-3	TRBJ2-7	CASSYYGTSDEQYF
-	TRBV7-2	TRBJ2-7	CASSVRGGAYEQYF
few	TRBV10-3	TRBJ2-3	CALGPGSSTDTQYF
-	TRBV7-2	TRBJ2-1	CASSFRLAGAGNNEQFF
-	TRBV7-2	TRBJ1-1	CASSRERDDEAFF
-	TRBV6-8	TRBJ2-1	CASSYQPRGYNEQFF
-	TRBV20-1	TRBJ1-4	CSARVSNQGEKLFF
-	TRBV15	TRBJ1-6	CATQRGAFYNSPLHF
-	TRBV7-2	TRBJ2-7	CASSSGRVTYEQYF
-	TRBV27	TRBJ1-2	CATASGQGYGYTF
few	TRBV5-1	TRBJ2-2	CASSGTGTPGAGELFF
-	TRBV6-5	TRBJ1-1	CASSYDRTGKRGYAGAFF
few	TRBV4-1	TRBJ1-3	CASSPYLGPDSGNTIYF
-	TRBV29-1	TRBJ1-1	CSVEVNGVNTEAFF
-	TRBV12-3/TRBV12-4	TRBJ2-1	CASSLGGGHYNEQFF
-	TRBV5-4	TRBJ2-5	CASGSRARAETQYF
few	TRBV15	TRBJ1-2	CATSRGHVYGYTF
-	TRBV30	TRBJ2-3	CAWSKTARTDTQYF
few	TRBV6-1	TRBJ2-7	CASRYKSGRPYEQYF
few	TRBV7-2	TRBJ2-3	CASSSLYTDTQYF
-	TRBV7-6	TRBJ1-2	CASSYHLGGGPYGYTF
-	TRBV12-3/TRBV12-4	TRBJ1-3	CASTSTGLDTIYF
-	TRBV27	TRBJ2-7	CASSPLGGRYEQYF
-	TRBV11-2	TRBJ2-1	CASSDRGLAYEQFF
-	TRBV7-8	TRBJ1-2	CASSYSGTEVFNYGYTF
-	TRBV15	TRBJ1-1	CATSRGPYREAFF
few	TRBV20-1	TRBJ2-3	CSARSGRSTDTQYF
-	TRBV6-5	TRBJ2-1	CASSPASGRAGSPYNEQFF
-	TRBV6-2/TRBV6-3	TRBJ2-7	CASRLDNYEQYF
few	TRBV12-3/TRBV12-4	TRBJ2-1	CASSDYARQFF
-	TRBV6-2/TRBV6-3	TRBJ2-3	CAGGRGSVGTDTQYF
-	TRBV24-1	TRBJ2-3	CATSDIADSTDTQYF
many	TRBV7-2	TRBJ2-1	CASSPQGAYNEQFF
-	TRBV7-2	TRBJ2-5	CASSLRGGLVRGQYF
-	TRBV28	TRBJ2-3	CASVSDRGTQYF
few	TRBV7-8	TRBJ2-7	CASSLADRSYPYEQYF
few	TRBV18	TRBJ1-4	CASSPLLSGEKLFF
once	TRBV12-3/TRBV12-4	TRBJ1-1	CASIWGYMNTEAFF
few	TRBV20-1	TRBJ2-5	CSAAPTSGESLAKETQYF
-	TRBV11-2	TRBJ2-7	CASSPRTSGGAYEQYF
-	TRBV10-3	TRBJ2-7	CAIKAVGSYEQYF
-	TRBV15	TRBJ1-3	CATSRDVSSSGNTIYF
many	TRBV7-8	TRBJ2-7	CASSVNSDRLLSYEQYF
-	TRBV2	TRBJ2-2	CASSVEGRNTGELFF
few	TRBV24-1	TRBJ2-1	CATSGASGRADSYNEQFF
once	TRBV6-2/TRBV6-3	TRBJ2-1	CASSYNNPRGKGPFF
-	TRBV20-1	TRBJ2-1	CSARTGPDAVEFF
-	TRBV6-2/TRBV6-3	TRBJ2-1	CASSYQRGHSYNEQFF
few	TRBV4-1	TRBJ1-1	CASSPGATGSTEAFF